This TCR beta chain was captured by sequencing in a study of blood T cell repertoires in COVID-19. Per the germline V gene, CDR1 is SGHDN and CDR2 is FVKESK. V dropped 4 bases and J dropped 1; count of bases not matched to a gene: 6. The CDR3 extends over 17 amino acids. The table came from immunoSEQ multiplex PCR; TCRdb's copy has only in-frame clones and leaves some out. This sample has 250,000 to 300,000 clones; about 81% occur once, and the top ten carry about 4%. The TCR sequence derives from a man aged 30-40 years with acute COVID-19. Sequenced: PBMCs or T cells enriched from blood (not recorded which). V gene TRBV14 combines with J gene TRBJ2-5; 13 bases line up with TRBD2. In nucleotides, the CDR3 is TGTGCCAGCAGCCCCCGAGGACTAGCGGGGGTCCAAGAGACCCAGTACTTC. Residues: CASSPRGLAGVQETQYF.